What follows are 27 T cell receptor beta chains derived from one specimen sequenced in a study of CD8 T cells in Susac syndrome. Random hexamers served to reverse transcribe roughly 0.5 to 1 ug RNA. MiXCR, run by TCRdb on the immunoSEQ multiplex PCR reads, gives a single entry per CDR3 protein. Among roughly 120,000 distinct CDR3 sequences, 85% to 95% were seen once, and the ten largest hold roughly 0.32%. The sequenced sample consisted of CD8+ T cells from PBMCs. The source of these receptors is a human donor with multiple sclerosis.

This clonotype was seen just once. The chain is built from TRBV20-1 and TRBJ2-1, with 7 bases that match TRBD1. With V trimmed by 0 bases and J by 9 bases, 11 bases remained unmatched. The CDR3 is 15 amino acids. Per the germline V gene, CDR1 is DFQATT and CDR2 is SNEGSKA (reference sequence). CDR3: CSARDIGQVFGEQFF. The CDR3 bases are TGCAGTGCTAGAGATATTGGACAGGTGTTTGGTGAGCAGTTCTTC.

The chain recombines TRBV6-6 with TRBJ1-1, with D possibly matching TRBD1 (5 bases). CDR1 MNHNY and CDR2 SVGAGI come from the germline V gene (reference sequence). V shed 0 bases and J shed 0 bases, with 11 bases lying between them. CDR3 length: 16 residues. This CDR3 reads CASSYSKGILNTEAFF. CDR3 bases: TGTGCCAGCAGTTACTCGAAGGGGATTCTGAACACTGAAGCTTTCTTT.

This chain links TRBV29-1 with TRBJ2-7; TRBD2 agrees at 8 bases. V was clipped by 5 bases and J by 4 bases; unmatched bases: 7. Germline lookup yields CDR1 SQVTM and CDR2 ANQGSEA. There are 13 residues in the CDR3. CDR3 in DNA: TGCAGCGTTTTGCCTAGCGGGTCTTACGAGCAGTACGTC. This gives the protein CSVLPSGSYEQYV.

The rearrangement joins TRBV5-4 to TRBJ2-7; the D is unclear. The V end lost 5 bases, the J end lost 5 bases, and 20 bases lay between the germline ends. This CDR3 has 15 residues. The germline V gene encodes CDR1 SGHNT and CDR2 YYREEE (reference sequence). CDR3: CASRSDPALRDEQYV. CDR3 in DNA: TGTGCCAGCAGATCTGATCCAGCTCTTCGGGACGAGCAGTACGTC.

The chain employs TRBV3-1 and TRBJ2-2; D may match TRBD1 or TRBD2 (5 bases each). V lost 3 bases and J lost 1, with 9 bases in between. CDR1 is LGHDT, CDR2 YNNKEL, per germline (reference sequence). CDR3 length: 15 amino acids. CDR3 protein: CASSQGPMNTGELFF. The CDR3 DNA reads as TGTGCCAGCAGCCAGGGACCGATGAACACCGGGGAGCTGTTTTTT.

The J gene is TRBJ2-3, the V gene TRBV3-1; the D gene could be TRBD1 or TRBD2 (5 bases each). Germline values: CDR1 LGHDT, CDR2 YNNKEL (reference sequence). The CDR3 is made up of 13 amino acids. V was clipped by 8 bases and J by 4 bases, with 13 bases between them. The CDR3 loop is CASAGTAADTQYF. CDR3 coding DNA: TGTGCCAGCGCCGGGACCGCGGCAGATACGCAGTATTTT.

V is TRBV4-1 and J is TRBJ2-3; D is unresolved. Germline assignment: CDR1 MGHRA and CDR2 YSYEKL. The CDR3 runs 14 residues. V was cut by 4 bases and J by 1 base, with 9 bases left in between. This chain's CDR3 is CASSPRQGTDTQYF. The CDR3 bases are TGCGCCAGCAGCCCAAGGCAGGGCACAGATACGCAGTATTTT.

This rearrangement joins TRBV27 to TRBJ2-1; 10 bases fit TRBD1. Germline V gives CDR1 MNHEY, CDR2 SMNVEV (reference sequence). V was pared by 5 bases and J by 7 bases, with 8 bases of the junction left unmatched. CDR3 length equals 15 residues. CDR3 residues: CASSKGTGARNEQFF. CDR3 nucleotide sequence: TGTGCCAGCAGTAAAGGGACAGGGGCTAGGAATGAGCAGTTCTTC.

The rearrangement uses TRBV6-5 and TRBJ2-4, with unresolved D. Per germline, CDR1 MNHEY and CDR2 SVGAGI. V gave up 0 bases and J gave up 8 bases, with 14 bases separating them. This CDR3 region has 15 residues. The CDR3 sequence is CASSYSAVGRDIQYF. The CDR3 DNA reads TGTGCCAGCAGTTACTCAGCCGTAGGTCGGGACATTCAGTACTTC.

The chain couples TRBV7-2 to TRBJ1-1; 9 bases fit TRBD1. V was pared by 6 bases and J by 3 bases, with 5 bases of the junction left unmatched. The CDR3 consists of 14 residues. From germline, CDR1 is SGHTA and CDR2 FQGNSA. This chain's CDR3 is CASRGTGRDTEAFF. The CDR3 DNA is TGTGCCAGCAGAGGGACAGGGCGAGACACTGAAGCTTTCTTT.

V and J are TRBV12-3 or TRBV12-4 and TRBJ2-7, with D perhaps being TRBD1 or TRBD2 (5 bases each). V was clipped by 5 bases and J by 5 bases, with 16 bases between them. This CDR3 comprises 14 residues. This chain's CDR3 is CASSNVGVLDEQYF. In DNA form, the CDR3 reads TGTGCCAGCAGTAATGTGGGGGTTTTGGACGAGCAGTACTTC.

This rearrangement joins TRBV5-6 to TRBJ2-5; TRBD1 matches 8 bases. The CDR3 runs to 15 residues. V shed 1 base and J 5 bases; nucleotides not matched to a gene: 7. Germline values: CDR1 SGHDT, CDR2 YYEEEE. The CDR3 sequence: CASSLSYRGSETQYF. CDR3 bases: TGTGCCAGCAGCTTGTCGTACAGGGGGTCGGAGACCCAGTACTTC.

The CDR3 nucleotides are TGCAGTGCTAGAGATCAGCTGGGTAGCTATGGCTACACCTTC. Encoded protein: CSARDQLGSYGYTF. This chain links TRBV20-1 with TRBJ1-2; no definite D call. The V gene lost 0 bases and the J gene lost 4 bases, with 12 bases spanning the gap. This CDR3 has 14 residues. Germline values: CDR1 DFQATT, CDR2 SNEGSKA (reference sequence).

The rearrangement uses TRBV12-3 or TRBV12-4 and TRBJ1-3, with unresolved D. V lost 6 bases and J lost 8, with 11 bases in between. The CDR3 totals 12 residues. This CDR3 is CASSSRRDTIYF. DNA for the CDR3: TGTGCCAGCAGCTCCAGGCGGGACACCATATATTTT.

The J gene is TRBJ2-4, the V gene TRBV5-6; 7 bases agree with TRBD1. Trimming at V came to 4 bases and at J to 0 bases, leaving 7 bases not matched to a gene. The CDR3 consists of 16 residues. Germline CDR1 SGHDT, CDR2 YYEEEE. This chain's CDR3 is CASSLGTDIAKNIQYF. CDR3 sequence (DNA): TGTGCCAGCAGCCTAGGGACAGATATAGCCAAAAACATTCAGTACTTC.

This chain joins TRBV19 and TRBJ2-7; D may be TRBD1 (7 bases). CDR3 length: 15 amino acids. CDR1 LNHDA and CDR2 SQIVND come from the germline V gene (reference sequence). The germline V and J ends were trimmed by 3 bases and 2 bases, with 14 bases remaining between them. The CDR3 DNA follows: TGTGCCAGTAGTATTGGGCAGGGGGGAACCTACGAGCAGTACGTC. It codes for CASSIGQGGTYEQYV.

Turning to this clonotype: The germline gene is not matched at one end of the junction; a read error may be the cause. The chain couples TRBV7-7 to TRBJ2-1; weak D call: TRBD1 (5 bases). Per the germline V gene, CDR1 is SSHAT and CDR2 is FNYEAQ (reference sequence). The length of the CDR3 is 17 residues. The CDR3 sequence: CASSLHKAWGTDNEQFF. The CDR3 DNA reads as TGTGCTAGCAGCTTACACAAAGCGTGGGGCACGGACAATGAGCAGTTCTTC.

The rearrangement links TRBV7-2 to TRBJ2-1, with D possibly called TRBD1 or TRBD2 (5 bases each). Trimming took off 3 bases at V and 6 bases at J, with 12 bases between the two ends. There are 14 residues in the CDR3. Per the germline V gene, CDR1 is SGHTA and CDR2 is FQGNSA. The CDR3 DNA reads as TGTGCCAGCAGCTTTGGCAGGGAGCTCAATGAGCAGTTCTTC. It codes for CASSFGRELNEQFF.

The chain couples TRBV4-1 to TRBJ2-5; TRBD2 matches at 9 bases. This CDR3 is built from 16 residues. V gave up 1 base and J gave up 4 bases; unmatched junction bases: 7. CDR1 is MGHRA, CDR2 YSYEKL, per germline. CDR3 sequence: CASSQGGSGRGETQYF. The DNA for the CDR3 is TGCGCCAGCAGCCAAGGGGGTAGCGGGAGAGGAGAGACCCAGTACTTC.

The gene calls are TRBV28 and TRBJ1-1; D is perhaps TRBD1 (6 bases). V gave up 1 base and J gave up 1 base, with 10 bases separating them. Germline lookup yields CDR1 MDHEN and CDR2 SYDVKM. This CDR3 is 15 amino acids long. For the CDR3, the DNA is TGTGCCAGCAGTTTATCGGGGGGACAGAACACTGAAGCTTTCTTT. Protein product: CASSLSGGQNTEAFF. The entire variable domain, with the rest obtained from reference TRBV28 and TRBJ1-1, is as follows: DVKVTQSSRYLVKRTGEKVFLECVQDMDHENMFWYRQDPGLGLRLIYFSYDVKMKEKGDIPEGYSVSREKKERFSLILESASTNQTSMYLCASSLSGGQNTEAFFGQGTRLTVV.

This clonotype appeared a single time. The chain's CDR3 is CASTPGQSYNEQFF. The CDR3, as DNA: TGTGCCAGTACCCCGGGACAGAGCTACAATGAGCAGTTCTTC. The J gene is TRBJ2-1, the V gene TRBV19; 7 nucleotides line up with TRBD1. This CDR3 is built from 14 residues. The germline CDR1 and CDR2 sequences are LNHDA and SQIVND (reference sequence). V lost 7 bases and J lost 3; bases outside the gene matches: 6.

The chain carries TRBV5-1 and TRBJ2-2, with 13 nucleotides matching TRBD2. Germline-derived CDR1 and CDR2 are SGHRS and YFSETQ. This CDR3 is 15 amino acids long. Trimming cost V 2 bases and J 6 bases; bases outside gene matches: 1. The CDR3 is CASSFGLAGAGELFF. The CDR3 bases are TGCGCCAGCAGCTTCGGACTAGCGGGAGCCGGGGAGCTGTTTTTT.

The chain is built from TRBV27 and TRBJ1-1; D remains ambiguous. The CDR3 contains 13 residues. Germline CDR1 is MNHEY and CDR2 is SMNVEV (reference sequence). Between the trimmed V and J ends, which lost 3 bases and 1 base, there was a span of 6 bases. In DNA, the CDR3 is TGTGCCAGCAGTTTTAGCCCGAACACTGAAGCTTTCTTT. It encodes CASSFSPNTEAFF.

The chain uses TRBV6-1 and TRBJ1-5; D not resolved. The CDR3 is 15 amino acids. CDR1 and CDR2 (germline): MNHNS, SASEGT. V was clipped by 5 bases and J by 3 bases, with 14 bases between them. CDR3 sequence reads: CASSRGWIFNQPQHF. DNA of the CDR3: TGTGCCAGCAGTCGAGGGTGGATTTTCAATCAGCCCCAGCATTTT.

The chain links TRBV2 to TRBJ1-3; no clear D. The germline V gene has CDR1 SNHLY and CDR2 FYNNEI. Between the trimmed V and J ends, which lost 7 bases and 4 bases, there was a span of 5 bases. The CDR3 runs 11 residues. The CDR3 nucleotides are TGTGCCAGCATGGGGGGAAACACCATATATTTT. Amino acid sequence: CASMGGNTIYF. Looking up the rest from reference TRBV2 and TRBJ1-3 gives the full variable domain: EPEVTQTPSHQVTQMGQEVILRCVPISNHLYFYWYRQILGQKVEFLVSFYNNEISEKSEIFDDQFSVERPDGSNFTLKIRSTKLEDSAMYFCASMGGNTIYFGEGSWLTVV.

This chain connects TRBV7-2 to TRBJ1-1, with D possibly TRBD1 on 5 matching bases. CDR1 and CDR2 (germline): SGHTA, FQGNSA. CDR3 size: 16 residues. Trimming took 1 base from V and 1 from J, leaving 13 bases between them. In DNA, the CDR3 is TGTGCCAGCAGCTTAGGGGGCGGGGAGAAGAACACTGAAGCTTTCTTT. Translation gives CASSLGGGEKNTEAFF.

This clonotype was counted a single time. The chain employs TRBV7-6 and TRBJ1-3; 9 bases are a match to TRBD1. V trimming: 5 bases; J trimming: 4 bases; junction bases outside the gene matches: 9. Per germline, CDR1 SGHVS and CDR2 FNYEAQ. This CDR3 spans 16 amino acids. CDR3 coding DNA: TGTGCCAGCAGCACCGGGACAGGGTTGGTAGGAAACACCATATATTTT. Its protein is CASSTGTGLVGNTIYF.